One sample yielded the 25 T cell receptor beta chains listed below, sequenced in a study of CD8+ T cells in alopecia areata. Extracted RNA was reverse transcribed into cDNA, the sequencing template. The data were produced by immunoSEQ multiplex PCR, yet TCRdb's version contains in-frame clones alone and is incomplete. The profile covers roughly 260,000 clones, none occurring a single time. Cell sorting was performed on pooled cutaneous lymph node cells with CD4, CD8alpha, NKG2D, NKG2ACE and other markers. Sequenced sample: CD4+ T cells sorted from a lymph node. All receptors come from a C3H/HeJ mouse with alopecia areata. The strain's MHC haplotype is H2-k.

Regarding this clone: The genes are named according to mouse. The CDR3 end falls 4 residues outside the read, so it is completed with the germline J gene. The V and J genes are TRBV5 and TRBJ2-5; D might be TRBD1 (6 bases). Per germline, CDR1 LGHNA and CDR2 YNLKQL (reference sequence). There are 14 residues in the CDR3. V lost 4 bases to trimming and J lost 1 base, with 9 bases between them. CDR3 protein: CASSPGQYQDTQYF. Incomplete CDR3 DNA: TGTGCCAGCAGCCCCGGACAGTACCAAGAC.

A word on this clone: Mouse gene names and germline throughout. CDR3 bases read: TGTGCCAGCAGCCAGATAGTCCAAGAC. Its protein product is CASSQIVQD. The CDR3 reads in full as CASSQIVQDTQYF. The chain recombines TRBV5 with TRBJ2-5; D is undetermined. The CDR3 goes on 4 residues after the read ends, and that part is filled in from the germline J gene. The CDR3 is 13 amino acids. V was pared by 3 bases and J by 2 bases, with 6 bases between. Germline V gene data show CDR1 as LGHNA and CDR2 as YNLKQL (reference sequence).

Concerning this clone itself: Gene names are the mouse ones. The read is 4 residues too short to cover the CDR3 end, so that end is filled in from the germline J gene. The chain links TRBV14 to TRBJ2-1; D unclear. The CDR3 covers 15 residues. Trimming removed 5 bases at V and 1 base at J, with 13 bases between. The germline gives CDR1 SGHDT, CDR2 FRDEAV. The CDR3 loop reads CASSSWVQNYAEQFF. The covered CDR3 bases are TGTGCCAGCAGCTCGTGGGTCCAGAACTATGCT.

In this sample, this clone turned up a few times. Gene names follow the mouse nomenclature. The sequence runs out 4 residues before the end of the CDR3; the remainder is reconstructed from the germline J gene. This sequence joins TRBV5 and TRBJ2-1; 10 bases line up with TRBD2. This CDR3 comprises 15 residues. Germline CDR1 reads LGHNA; CDR2 reads YNLKQL (reference sequence). The sequenced part of the CDR3 DNA is TGTGCCAGCAGCCAAGACACTGGGGGGGTGGCT. Translated, it gives CASSQDTGGVA. The CDR3 in full is CASSQDTGGVAEQFF.

This clone appeared many times. Gene names and germline refer to mouse. The read comes to an end 4 residues before the CDR3 does, leaving the germline J gene to fill in the end. V and J are TRBV17 and TRBJ2-1; TRBD1 is a possible D gene (5 bases). CDR3 size: 12 residues. Germline V gene sequence: CDR1 MNHDT, CDR2 YYDKIL. CDR3 region: CASSRGTAEQFF. The part of the CDR3 DNA that was read is TGTGCTAGCAGTAGAGGGACAGCT.

In regard to this clone: Mouse gene names and germline throughout. The DNA ends 4 residues before the CDR3 does, and the rest of the CDR3 is filled in from the germline J gene. V and J are TRBV1 and TRBJ2-1, with 9 bases matching TRBD2. Germline V gives CDR1 NSQYPW, CDR2 LRSPGD (reference sequence). The CDR3 length is 15 residues. Trimming cost V 4 bases and J 2 bases; bases outside gene matches: 3. Here the CDR3 reads CTCSGGLGHYAEQFF. CDR3 bases read: TGCACCTGCAGTGGGGGACTGGGTCACTATGCT.

Turning to this clone: Genes and germline come from the mouse. The read terminates 4 residues ahead of where the CDR3 ends, so the germline J gene completes it. V gene TRBV19 combines with J gene TRBJ2-7, with 7 bases aligning to TRBD1. The CDR3 consists of 15 residues. V was clipped by 2 bases and J by 0 bases; unmatched bases: 5. Germline loops: CDR1 FNHDT, CDR2 SITEND (reference sequence). This CDR3 reads CASSIGGQSSYEQYF. The CDR3 bases that were read are TGTGCCAGCAGTATCGGGGGACAGAGCTCCTAT.

This clone was seen a few times. Mouse gene names apply. The CDR3 end falls 4 residues outside the read, so it is completed with the germline J gene. Other nucleotide sequences in the sample specify the same CDR3. The J gene is TRBJ2-5, the V gene TRBV5; 8 nucleotides agree with TRBD2. CDR1 and CDR2 (germline): LGHNA, YNLKQL (reference sequence). This CDR3 is built from 14 residues. The CDR3 reads CASSQGGGRDTQYF. CDR3 DNA (partial): TGTGCCAGCAGCCAAGGGGGGGGGCGAGAC.

The table lists this clone with a few counts. The genes are named according to mouse. The read ends 4 residues before the CDR3 terminus; that terminus is restored from the germline J gene. This chain connects TRBV5 to TRBJ2-3, with D possibly TRBD1 on 6 matching bases. CDR1 and CDR2 from the germline V gene are LGHNA and YNLKQL (reference sequence). The ends were cut back, 3 bases at V and 4 bases at J, with 11 bases in the middle. CDR3 length: 14 amino acids. CDR3 region: CASSHKGQTETLYF. The covered CDR3 bases are TGTGCCAGCAGCCATAAGGGACAAACAGAA.

A note on this clone: Genes and germline come from the mouse. Coverage ceases 4 residues before the CDR3 finishes, and the germline J gene fills in the end. The same CDR3 is also encoded by other DNA sequences in this sample. This chain links TRBV13-1 with TRBJ2-5; TRBD2 might be the D (5 bases). Trimming took 3 bases from V and 2 from J, leaving 7 bases between them. Germline loops: CDR1 NSHNY, CDR2 SYGAGN. This CDR3 is built from 13 residues. The sequenced CDR3 bases are TGTGCCAGCAGTGGGACTTCCCAAGAC. This gives the protein CASSGTSQD. The whole CDR3 is CASSGTSQDTQYF.

With respect to this clone: Germline and genes here are mouse. The read ends 4 residues before the CDR3 terminus; that terminus is restored from the germline J gene. Other nucleotide sequences in the sample specify the same CDR3. This chain uses TRBV5 with TRBJ2-5; 12 bases align to TRBD2. The germline V gene has CDR1 LGHNA and CDR2 YNLKQL (reference sequence). The CDR3 is 15 amino acids. The CDR3 sequence: CASSQTGGARDTQYF. The sequenced part of the CDR3 DNA is TGTGCCAGCAGCCAGACTGGGGGGGCGAGGGAC.

Remarks on this clone: Germline and genes here are mouse. From the germline J gene comes the end of the CDR3, since the read stops 4 residues before it. The chain is built from TRBV1 and TRBJ2-3; TRBD1 matches 9 bases. The CDR3 spans 16 residues. Unmatched junction bases numbered 8, after V lost 6 bases and J lost 1 base. Germline V lookup: CDR1 NSQYPW, CDR2 LRSPGD (reference sequence). The chain's CDR3 is CTCRPPGQGGAETLYF. CDR3 DNA, as far as it was read: TGCACCTGCAGGCCCCCGGGACAGGGCGGTGCAGAA.

Worth noting for this clone: Gene names refer to mouse genes. The sequence runs out 4 residues before the end of the CDR3; the remainder is reconstructed from the germline J gene. The genes are TRBV13-1 and TRBJ2-7; 8 nucleotides agree with TRBD2. J lost 0 bases, V lost 2 bases, and 1 base had no gene match. In germline, CDR1 is NSHNY, CDR2 SYGAGN. This CDR3 region has 14 residues. CDR3 region: CASSEWGGSYEQYF. CDR3 DNA, as far as it was read: TGTGCCAGCAGTGAATGGGGGGGCTCCTAT.

The table lists this clone with a few counts. Gene names are the mouse ones. Sequencing ends 4 residues short of the CDR3 end; the germline J gene provides the rest. This sequence joins TRBV31 and TRBJ2-7, with D tentatively TRBD1 (6 bases). Germline values: CDR1 GKSSPN, CDR2 SITVG. This CDR3 is 13 amino acids long. The CDR3 DNA, read in part, is TGTGCCTGGAGTCTAGTGACAGGTTAT. It codes for CAWSLVTGY. The full-length CDR3 reads as CAWSLVTGYEQYF.

This clone appeared a few times. Here the gene names and germline are mouse. The sequenced part of the CDR3 DNA is TGTGCCAGCAGGACAGGGATCTATAATTCGCCC. As protein: CASRTGIYNSP. The complete CDR3 sequence is CASRTGIYNSPLYF. The V and J genes are TRBV13-1 and TRBJ1-6; 7 bases align to TRBD1. Coverage ceases 3 residues before the CDR3 finishes, and the germline J gene fills in the end. TRBJ1-6 is noted as an ORF with a role that remains uncertain. This CDR3 has 14 residues. Germline trimming cut 5 bases from V and 3 bases from J; bases unmatched to any gene: 2. Per the germline V gene, CDR1 is NSHNY and CDR2 is SYGAGN.

This clone was seen a handful of times. Each gene name is a mouse one. Coverage ceases 4 residues before the CDR3 finishes, and the germline J gene fills in the end. V is TRBV17 and J is TRBJ2-3, with TRBD1 matching over 7 bases. After removal of 5 bases from V and 1 base from J, the junction contained 3 bases not matched to a gene. Per the germline V gene, CDR1 is MNHDT and CDR2 is YYDKIL. This CDR3 contains 14 residues. Here the CDR3 reads CASSPDRGAETLYF. The part of the CDR3 DNA that was read is TGTGCTAGCAGTCCAGACAGGGGTGCAGAA.

This clone was recorded a few times. Gene names are the mouse ones. The CDR3 end is not reached by the read, which stops 4 residues before it; the germline J gene fills it in. The chain recombines TRBV14 with TRBJ2-7; TRBD1 agrees at 9 bases. From germline, CDR1 is SGHDT and CDR2 FRDEAV. The CDR3 runs 14 residues. V was clipped by 4 bases and J by 0 bases; unmatched bases: 2. This chain's CDR3 is CASSMTGGSYEQYF. CDR3 bases read: TGTGCCAGCAGTATGACAGGGGGCTCCTAT.

Notes on this clone: Gene labels here are mouse ones. The CDR3 end lies 4 residues beyond the end of the read and is filled in from the germline J gene. This chain joins TRBV19 and TRBJ2-2; 7 nucleotides line up with TRBD2. This CDR3 region has 15 residues. Germline V CDR1 and CDR2: FNHDT, SITEND (reference sequence). J gave up 3 bases and V 3 bases, and 5 bases lay outside the gene matches. Incomplete CDR3 DNA: TGTGCCAGCAGTAGCCGACTGGGCGACACCGGG. It is translated as CASSSRLGDTG. The CDR3 in its entirety is CASSSRLGDTGQLYF.

This clone showed up just a few times. Gene labels here are mouse ones. The read ends 4 residues before the CDR3 terminus; that terminus is restored from the germline J gene. The rearrangement links TRBV19 to TRBJ1-1; no definite D call. The ends were cut back, 2 bases at V and 1 base at J, with 9 bases in the middle. CDR1 is FNHDT and CDR2 is SITEND in the germline V gene (reference sequence). This CDR3 region has 14 residues. Incomplete CDR3 DNA: TGTGCCAGCAGTATGCCAGTCTTAAACACA. Residues: CASSMPVLNT. The whole CDR3 protein reads CASSMPVLNTEVFF.

With respect to this clone: Gene names are the mouse ones. The CDR3 extends 4 residues past the end of the read, so its final part is completed from the germline J gene. The chain joins TRBV1 to TRBJ2-2; TRBD1 is a possible D gene (5 bases). Trimming stripped 1 base from V and 4 bases from J, with 7 bases between. The CDR3 extends over 14 amino acids. Germline values: CDR1 NSQYPW, CDR2 LRSPGD (reference sequence). The sequenced CDR3 bases are TGCACCTGCAGTGCAGGGAGGGGCACCGGG. It is translated as CTCSAGRGTG. The whole CDR3 protein reads CTCSAGRGTGQLYF.

Comment on this clone: A much larger clone lies a single base off, so this may be a read error. These gene names are mouse names. From the germline J gene comes the end of the CDR3, since the read stops 4 residues before it. The sample carries other DNA sequences with the same CDR3. The chain carries TRBV13-1 and TRBJ2-2; 9 bases match TRBD1. Germline V gene data show CDR1 as NSHNY and CDR2 as SYGAGN. The ends lost 2 bases at V and 4 bases at J; junction bases unmatched: 0. There are 14 residues in the CDR3. The CDR3 loop reads CASSETGGTGQLYF. Incomplete CDR3 DNA: TGTGCCAGCAGTGAGACAGGGGGCACCGGG.

This clone was seen more than once but under ten times. The gene symbols are mouse symbols. The read terminates 4 residues before the CDR3 end, so the remaining end is supplied by the germline J gene. The chain has TRBV13-1 and TRBJ2-3, with 7 positions matching TRBD1. The CDR3 covers 16 residues. Germline loops: CDR1 NSHNY, CDR2 SYGAGN. The V gene end was trimmed by 3 bases and the J gene end by 0 bases; junction bases not matched to a gene: 7. Here the CDR3 reads CASSGPGQNSAETLYF. The sequenced part of the CDR3 DNA is TGTGCCAGCAGTGGGCCGGGACAGAATAGTGCAGAA.

For this clone: Mouse names are used for the genes. The read comes to an end 4 residues before the CDR3 does, leaving the germline J gene to fill in the end. This chain links TRBV2 with TRBJ2-1; tentative D call: TRBD1 (5 bases). Germline CDR1 and CDR2: LGHNA and YSYQKL. CDR3 length: 14 amino acids. Partial CDR3 DNA: TGTGCCAGCAGCCAAGACGCAGGGATCGCT. It codes for CASSQDAGIA. The entire CDR3 reads CASSQDAGIAEQFF.

As concerns this clone: Genes and germline are mouse. With the read ending 3 residues before the CDR3 end, the germline J gene is used to fill in that end. This chain links TRBV13-3 with TRBJ1-6, with 7 positions matching TRBD1. TRBJ1-6 is filed as an ORF, its function uncertain. The CDR3 covers 14 residues. V was pared by 9 bases and J by 2 bases, with 5 bases of the junction left unmatched. CDR1 and CDR2 (germline): NNHDY, SYVADS. CDR3 residues: CATQQGTYNSPLYF. Incomplete CDR3 DNA: TGTGCCACCCAACAGGGGACCTATAATTCGCCC.

On this clone itself: The listed genes are named as in mouse. The CDR3 end falls 4 residues outside the read, so it is completed with the germline J gene. The chain combines TRBV14 with TRBJ2-2; 7 bases map to TRBD1. The germline V gene has CDR1 SGHDT and CDR2 FRDEAV. V was pared by 2 bases and J by 3 bases, with 4 bases of the junction left unmatched. CDR3 length equals 15 residues. The DNA read from the CDR3 is TGTGCCAGCAGTTTTTTTGGACAGGACACCGGG. This translates into CASSFFGQDTG. The full CDR3 is CASSFFGQDTGQLYF.